These 16 T cell receptor beta chains came from one sample sequenced in a study of shared clonotypes between healthy human individuals. Here immunoSEQ multiplex PCR was the method, and the copy in TCRdb shows in-frame clones only, minus some. The sample includes approximately 980,000 clones, approximately 76% of them seen just once. The sequenced material came from memory CD4+ T cells sorted from blood. The subset: CD45RA-negative fraction. These receptors all stem from a man aged 18-30 years in good health.

The genes are TRBV4-1 and TRBJ1-2; weak D call: TRBD1 (6 bases). The CDR3 spans 16 residues. Trimming removed 0 bases from V and 4 bases from J, with 15 bases in between. Germline assignment: CDR1 MGHRA and CDR2 YSYEKL. CDR3 coding DNA: TGCGCCAGCAGCCAAGATACGGGGGGGCAAGCCTATGGCTACACCTTC. As protein: CASSQDTGGQAYGYTF.

V usage is TRBV18 and J usage is TRBJ2-5; 10 positions match TRBD2. The germline V gene encodes CDR1 KGHSH and CDR2 LQKENI. The CDR3 length is 14 residues. Germline trimming cut 3 bases from V and 4 bases from J; bases unmatched to any gene: 2. The CDR3 bases are TGTGCCAGCTCACCGTCTAGCGGGAGAGAGACCCAGTACTTC. Amino acid sequence: CASSPSSGRETQYF.

In its sample, this clone was seen once. The rearrangement links TRBV6-1 to TRBJ1-4, with a weak D call TRBD1 (6 bases). V was pared by 6 bases and J by 4 bases, with 15 bases between. From germline, CDR1 is MNHNS and CDR2 SASEGT. This CDR3 region has 15 residues. The CDR3 region has the DNA TGTGCCAGCAGGAGAACAGGGCAGGGTAATGAAAAACTGTTTTTT. It encodes CASRRTGQGNEKLFF.

The chain employs TRBV14 and TRBJ2-1; 10 bases agree with TRBD1. Germline-derived CDR1 and CDR2 are SGHDN and FVKESK. V shed 2 bases and J 15 bases; nucleotides not matched to a gene: 7. The CDR3 is 13 amino acids. This CDR3 is CASSQYGQGEWFF. The CDR3 DNA reads as TGTGCCAGCAGCCAATACGGACAGGGGGAATGGTTCTTC.

This CDR3 is CASSFGLAGVNHEQYF. The CDR3 DNA reads as TGTGCCAGCAGCTTTGGACTAGCGGGGGTTAATCACGAGCAGTACTTC. The rearrangement uses TRBV7-9 and TRBJ2-7; TRBD2 aligns across 13 bases. The CDR3 contains 16 residues. The germline gives CDR1 SEHNR, CDR2 FQNEAQ (reference sequence). V shed 3 bases and J 5 bases; nucleotides not matched to a gene: 7.

This clone has ten or more counts. The CDR3 region has the DNA TGCGCCAGCAGCGAGGGACAGGGGATCGGTAATTCACCCCTCCACTTT. Its protein is CASSEGQGIGNSPLHF. The J gene is TRBJ1-6, the V gene TRBV10-1; 10 bases match TRBD1. The CDR3 extends over 16 amino acids. CDR1 is WNHNN and CDR2 is SYGVQD in the germline V gene (reference sequence). The V gene end was trimmed by 6 bases and the J gene end by 6 bases; junction bases not matched to a gene: 8.

This chain connects TRBV19 to TRBJ1-1, with TRBD1 as a possible D gene (6 bases). CDR3 length: 15 residues. The germline V gene encodes CDR1 LNHDA and CDR2 SQIVND (reference sequence). Deletions cut 6 bases from V and 4 bases from J, with 18 bases between. CDR3 protein: CASSTEPGAVTEAFF. The CDR3 region has the DNA TGTGCCAGTAGCACGGAGCCGGGGGCGGTCACTGAAGCTTTCTTT. The entire variable domain, with the rest obtained from reference TRBV19 and TRBJ1-1, is as follows: DGGITQSPKYLFRKEGQNVTLSCEQNLNHDAMYWYRQDPGQGLRLIYYSQIVNDFQKGDIAEGYSVSREKKESFPLTVTSAQKNPTAFYLCASSTEPGAVTEAFFGQGTRLTVV.

The chain has TRBV25-1 and TRBJ2-5, with TRBD2 identical over 7 bases. Germline V lookup: CDR1 MGHDK, CDR2 SYGVNS. Losses at the gene ends were 11 bases for V and 2 bases for J; bases not matched to a gene: 8. The CDR3 contains 13 residues. The CDR3 DNA reads as TGTGCCGCGCATAGCGGGCGGCAAGAGACCCAGTACTTC. It codes for CAAHSGRQETQYF. The full variable domain, with the rest looked up from reference TRBV25-1 and TRBJ2-5, is EADIYQTPRYLVIGTGKKITLECSQTMGHDKMYWYQQDPGMELHLIHYSYGVNSTEKGDLSSESTVSRIRTEHFPLTLESARPSHTSQYLCAAHSGRQETQYFGPGTRLLVL.

The gene calls are TRBV4-1 and TRBJ2-2; 8 bases fit TRBD2. The CDR3 covers 17 residues. Germline trimming cut 0 bases from V and 7 bases from J; bases unmatched to any gene: 10. Germline V gene data show CDR1 as MGHRA and CDR2 as YSYEKL. The DNA of the CDR3 is TGCGCCAGCAGCCAAGATTCCGGGAGGGCCCGGGGCGGGGAGCTGTTTTTT. This sequence encodes CASSQDSGRARGGELFF.

This chain joins TRBV6-6 and TRBJ1-1; D unclear. Trimming left V 5 bases short and J 5 bases short, with 9 bases between. Germline CDR1 MNHNY, CDR2 SVGAGI (reference sequence). The length of the CDR3 is 12 residues. The CDR3 bases are TGTGCCAGCAGTCCTGTAGGAACTGAAGCTTTCTTT. Residues: CASSPVGTEAFF.

This clone showed up just a few times. J is TRBJ2-2 and V is TRBV28; 9 nucleotides agree with TRBD2. The V gene end was trimmed by 1 base and the J gene end by 5 bases; junction bases not matched to a gene: 5. The germline V gene has CDR1 MDHEN and CDR2 SYDVKM. The CDR3 loop spans 16 amino acids. The CDR3 sequence: CASSLLRGGRTGELFF. The DNA of the CDR3 is TGTGCCAGCAGTTTATTGCGGGGGGGCCGAACCGGGGAGCTGTTTTTT.

This clone was counted only a few times. The V and J genes are TRBV5-1 and TRBJ2-7, with a possible D match to TRBD1 (5 bases). CDR1 and CDR2 (germline): SGHRS, YFSETQ. V dropped 2 bases and J dropped 4 bases, with 10 bases sitting between them. The length of the CDR3 is 13 residues. The CDR3 protein is CASSLQAPYEQYF. The CDR3 DNA reads TGCGCCAGCAGCTTACAGGCGCCATACGAGCAGTACTTC.

Turning to this clone: With a far larger clone one base away, a read error is the likely cause. Other DNA sequences in the same sample also yield this CDR3. This rearrangement joins TRBV20-1 to TRBJ1-2; D ambiguous. The CDR3 loop spans 11 amino acids. Trimming cost V 4 bases and J 4 bases, with 7 bases left between them. Germline-derived CDR1 and CDR2 are DFQATT and SNEGSKA (reference sequence). CDR3 coding DNA: TGCAGTGCTACAGGAGGCTATGGCTACACCTTC. Protein sequence: CSATGGYGYTF.

The rearrangement joins TRBV7-9 to TRBJ2-3, with TRBD2 matching over 8 bases. The J segment lost 4 bases and the V segment lost 1 base, leaving 4 bases of the junction unmatched. Germline-derived CDR1 and CDR2 are SEHNR and FQNEAQ (reference sequence). The length of the CDR3 is 15 residues. The CDR3 reads CASSLGTSKADTQYF. The CDR3 DNA reads as TGTGCCAGCAGCTTAGGGACTAGCAAGGCAGATACGCAGTATTTT.

This sequence joins TRBV5-1 and TRBJ1-3; perhaps TRBD1 as D (5 bases). This CDR3 comprises 14 residues. CDR1 is SGHRS and CDR2 is YFSETQ in the germline V gene. The V end lost 2 bases, the J end lost 5 bases, and 11 bases lay between the germline ends. The CDR3 bases are TGCGCCAGCAGCTTCGGGGGTTTGAGAAACACCATATATTTT. This translates into CASSFGGLRNTIYF. Combining the CDR3 with reference TRBV5-1 and TRBJ1-3 gives the whole variable domain KAGVTQTPRYLIKTRGQQVTLSCSPISGHRSVSWYQQTPGQGLQFLFEYFSETQRNKGNFPGRFSGRQFSNSRSEMNVSTLELGDSALYLCASSFGGLRNTIYFGEGSWLTVV.

This clone was seen a few times. CDR3 bases: TGTGCCAGCAGCTCGAGCAGGGGGACAGGGGTCGAGCAGTACTTC. It codes for CASSSSRGTGVEQYF. The V gene is TRBV7-2, the J gene TRBJ2-7; 10 bases are shared with TRBD1. Germline V gene lookup returns CDR1 SGHTA and CDR2 FQGNSA. J was trimmed by 6 bases and V by 4 bases; bases with no gene match: 9. CDR3 length equals 15 residues.